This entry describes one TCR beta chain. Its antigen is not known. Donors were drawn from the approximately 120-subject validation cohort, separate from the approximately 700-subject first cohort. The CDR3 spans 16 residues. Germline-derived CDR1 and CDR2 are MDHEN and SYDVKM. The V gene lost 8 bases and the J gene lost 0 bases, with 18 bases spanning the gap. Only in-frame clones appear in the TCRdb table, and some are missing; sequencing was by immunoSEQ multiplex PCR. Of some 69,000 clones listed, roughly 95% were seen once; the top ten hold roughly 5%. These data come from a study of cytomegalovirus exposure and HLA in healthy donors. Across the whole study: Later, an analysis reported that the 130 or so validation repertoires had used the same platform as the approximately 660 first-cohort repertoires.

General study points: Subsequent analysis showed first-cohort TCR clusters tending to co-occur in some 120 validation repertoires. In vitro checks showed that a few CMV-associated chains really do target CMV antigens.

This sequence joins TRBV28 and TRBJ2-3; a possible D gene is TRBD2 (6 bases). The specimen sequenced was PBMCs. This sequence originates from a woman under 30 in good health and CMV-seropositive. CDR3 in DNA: TGTGCCAGCGGCACCTCCGGGACTCCGAGCACAGATACGCAGTATTTT. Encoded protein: CASGTSGTPSTDTQYF.